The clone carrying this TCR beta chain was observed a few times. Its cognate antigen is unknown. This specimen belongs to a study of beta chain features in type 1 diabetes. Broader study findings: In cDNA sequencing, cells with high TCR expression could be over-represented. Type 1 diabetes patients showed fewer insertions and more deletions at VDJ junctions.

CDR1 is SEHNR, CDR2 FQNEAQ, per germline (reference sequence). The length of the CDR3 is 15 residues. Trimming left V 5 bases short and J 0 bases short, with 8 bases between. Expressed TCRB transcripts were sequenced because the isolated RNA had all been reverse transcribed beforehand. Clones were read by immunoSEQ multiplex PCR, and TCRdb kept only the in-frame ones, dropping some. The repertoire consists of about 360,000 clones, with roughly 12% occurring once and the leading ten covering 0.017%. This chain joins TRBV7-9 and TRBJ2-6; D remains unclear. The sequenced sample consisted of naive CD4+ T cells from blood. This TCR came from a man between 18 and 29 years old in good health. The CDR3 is CASSPRSSGANVLTF. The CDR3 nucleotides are TGTGCCAGCAGCCCTCGGAGCTCTGGGGCCAACGTCCTGACTTTC.